Sequencing of this T cell receptor (beta chain) was carried out in a study of blood T cells in healthy people across ages. This clonotype was seen more than once but under ten times. The target antigen is unknown. A second about 6 to 12 cycle PCR used barcoded and J-beta primers. Tags on each cDNA molecule came from a template-switch adaptor with 12 random nucleotides. Each of the samples gave a minimum of 3 million paired-end reads that contained CDR3. TCRdb independently ran MiXCR on the 5' RACE reads; one entry per CDR3 protein. This table holds more than 650,000 distinct CDR3 sequences, about 20% found once. Germline V gives CDR1 MNHEY, CDR2 SVGEGT. V lost 3 bases and J lost 5, with 10 bases in between. This CDR3 has 13 residues. The study's findings and limits: A roughly linear fall in TCR beta diversity per million T cells was seen with increasing age.

The TCR comes from a man aged 70 or older in good health. The sequenced sample consisted of blood. The chain carries TRBV6-2 or TRBV6-3 and TRBJ2-5; D is perhaps TRBD2 (5 bases). The CDR3 bases are TGTGCCAGCAGTTATGACTGGGAGGAGACCCAGTACTTC. It translates to CASSYDWEETQYF.